This entry lists 10 T cell receptor beta chains sequenced from one sample in a study of cytomegalovirus exposure and HLA in healthy donors (dated by TCRdb to 2016 to 2017). The library was prepared using the immunoSEQ multiplex PCR assay. A mixture of 60 forward primers for TCR Vbeta segments and 13 reverse primers for TCR Jbeta segments was used in the multiplex PCR. The table comes from immuneACCESS by way of TCRdb, which keeps in-frame sequences with V and J called. Part of the clones is missing from these tables; in studies checked, under half for an unresolved V gene and the rest for unknown reasons. The sample table holds 130,000 to 150,000 clones, of which roughly 80% were seen once. 3% to 3.5% of the sample lies in the top ten. The sample was PBMCs. These receptors all stem from a female donor in good health and CMV-seronegative.

J is TRBJ2-7 and V is TRBV6-5; D might be TRBD2 (6 bases). Trimming left V 6 bases short and J 2 bases short, with 11 bases between. The CDR3 extends over 13 amino acids. Germline-derived CDR1 and CDR2 are MNHEY and SVGAGI. The DNA for the CDR3 is TGTGCCAGCAGCGTGTCGGGGGCCTACGAGCAGTACTTC. Its translation is CASSVSGAYEQYF.

The chain couples TRBV5-1 to TRBJ1-2; 7 bases map to TRBD1. CDR1 SGHRS and CDR2 YFSETQ come from the germline V gene. The CDR3 consists of 14 residues. V was pared by 0 bases and J by 3 bases, with 2 bases of the junction left unmatched. The CDR3 DNA follows: TGCGCCAGCAGCTTGGGCCAGGGGGACTATGGCTACACCTTC. Its protein product is CASSLGQGDYGYTF.

The rearrangement uses TRBV15 and TRBJ2-5, with 10 nucleotides matching TRBD1. The J call is doubtful: the DNA matches TRBJ2-7 better. Per germline, CDR1 LNHNV and CDR2 YYDKDF (reference sequence). The length of the CDR3 is 14 residues. The CDR3 is CATSTDRGWYEQYF. The CDR3 DNA sequence: TGTGCCACCAGCACGGACAGGGGGTGGTACGAGCAGTACTTC.

This clone showed up just once. The CDR3 DNA sequence: TGTGCCTGGAGGCCCCTCCTCGGCTACGAGCAGTACTTC. Translating gives CAWRPLLGYEQYF. The chain carries TRBV30 and TRBJ2-7; D not certain. Trimming took 3 bases from V and 3 from J, leaving 12 bases between them. Germline-derived CDR1 and CDR2 are GTSNPN and SVGIG (reference sequence). There are 13 residues in the CDR3.

In its sample, this clone was seen a few times. The chain combines TRBV4-3 with TRBJ1-3; D is unresolved. The CDR3 covers 16 residues. The V end was cut by 1 base, the J end by 4 bases, with 14 bases between. Germline assignment: CDR1 LGHNA and CDR2 YSLEER. In nucleotides, the CDR3 is TGCGCCAGCAGCCAAGTTCTGCGAGGGCTAGGAAACACCATATATTTT. Its translation: CASSQVLRGLGNTIYF.

The genes are TRBV15 and TRBJ1-5; TRBD1 is a possible D gene (6 bases). Trimming removed 5 bases at V and 6 bases at J, with 17 bases between. CDR1 LNHNV and CDR2 YYDKDF come from the germline V gene (reference sequence). The CDR3 is 15 residues long. CDR3 coding DNA: TGTGCCACCAGCCTTCGGACAGCTGAGGGTCAGCCCCAGCATTTT. Translating it yields CATSLRTAEGQPQHF.

The rearrangement joins TRBV2 to TRBJ2-2; TRBD2 agrees at 11 bases. Germline V gene data show CDR1 as SNHLY and CDR2 as FYNNEI. The CDR3 totals 15 residues. J gave up 3 bases and V 7 bases, and 4 bases lay outside the gene matches. The CDR3 sequence is CASIPGLADTGELFF. For the CDR3, the DNA is TGTGCCAGCATCCCGGGACTAGCGGACACCGGGGAGCTGTTTTTT.

This clone came up once. The rearrangement joins TRBV25-1 to TRBJ2-4, with TRBD1 identical over 7 bases. The CDR3 loop spans 14 amino acids. After removal of 4 bases from V and 6 bases from J, the junction contained 6 bases not matched to a gene. In germline, CDR1 is MGHDK, CDR2 SYGVNS. The CDR3 DNA sequence: TGTGCCAGCAGTGTGACAGGGTCGGGAAACATTCAGTACTTC. This gives the protein CASSVTGSGNIQYF.

The rearrangement uses TRBV7-2 and TRBJ1-2, with D perhaps matching TRBD1 (5 bases). The V gene lost 1 base and the J gene lost 7 bases, with 13 bases spanning the gap. Germline-derived CDR1 and CDR2 are SGHTA and FQGNSA. This CDR3 spans 14 amino acids. CDR3 bases: TGTGCCAGCAGCTTAGAGAGACAGACTTTTGGCTACACCTTC. Its protein product is CASSLERQTFGYTF.

This chain joins TRBV7-8 and TRBJ1-5, with unresolved D. The germline V gene encodes CDR1 SGHVS and CDR2 FQNEAQ. V lost 5 bases and J 2 bases, leaving 16 bases between the germline ends. This CDR3 spans 16 amino acids. The CDR3 loop is CASSQKRVIGNQPQHF. CDR3 nucleotide sequence: TGTGCCAGCAGCCAAAAAAGAGTTATCGGCAATCAGCCCCAGCATTTT.